This TCR beta chain was obtained from a study of blood T cell repertoires in COVID-19. Study as a whole: Samples representing acute and convalescent COVID-19 were sourced from the United States, Italy and Spain. Nucleic acid was either cDNA or gDNA, and it came from T cells, B-cell-depleted T cells, or PBMCs.

Original handling: By means of reference gene primer amplification, nucleated cell counts were estimated. Some clones are missing from TCRdb's copy, which holds only in-frame ones; the method was immunoSEQ multiplex PCR. V and J calls and clone size are given by that table; D and trimming were obtained from the DNA. This sample yields about 190,000 clones, of which roughly 90% are seen a single time; about 1.6% belongs to the top ten. The sequenced material came from peripheral blood. The sequence came from a young man with active or convalescent COVID-19.

CDR3: CASSGRWTGVNQPQHF. CDR3 DNA: TGTGCCAGTAGTGGAAGATGGACAGGGGTAAATCAGCCCCAGCATTTT. The chain is built from TRBV19 and TRBJ1-5; 9 nucleotides align to TRBD1. Germline V gives CDR1 LNHDA, CDR2 SQIVND (reference sequence). Unmatched junction bases numbered 9, after V lost 5 bases and J lost 4 bases. The CDR3 totals 16 residues.